The 30 T cell receptor beta chains presented below share a single source sample, sequenced in a study of T cell responses to AZD1222 COVID-19 vaccine. The table came from immunoSEQ multiplex PCR; TCRdb's copy has only in-frame clones and leaves some out. The sample records 130,000 to 150,000 clones, approximately 78% being singletons. Sequencing was performed on peripheral blood, taken on day 0 of MenACWY control vaccination. Every receptor here comes from an adult in good health.

This clone was picked up one time. The CDR3 DNA reads TGTGCCAGCTCACCCTCTCCGGACAGGGTTAATGGCTACACCTTC. Its protein product is CASSPSPDRVNGYTF. The gene calls are TRBV18 and TRBJ1-2; 8 bases are a match to TRBD1. Per the germline V gene, CDR1 is KGHSH and CDR2 is LQKENI. This CDR3 is 15 amino acids long. V lost 3 bases to trimming and J lost 6 bases; unmatched junction nucleotides: 9.

The rearrangement joins TRBV3-1 (or the pseudogene TRBV3-2) to TRBJ1-1; TRBD1 matches at 9 bases. The J segment lost 3 bases and the V segment lost 3 bases, leaving 11 bases of the junction unmatched. The CDR3 contains 17 residues. Germline V CDR1 and CDR2: LGHDT, YNNKEL (reference sequence). The CDR3 nucleotides are TGTGCCAGCAGCCAGAGTCCCGGGACAGGGAGGGACACTGAAGCTTTCTTT. It is translated as CASSQSPGTGRDTEAFF.

The V and J genes are TRBV2 and TRBJ2-7, with D unresolved. CDR3 length equals 14 residues. The V and J ends lost 8 bases and 1 base respectively, with 15 bases between them. Per germline, CDR1 SNHLY and CDR2 FYNNEI. In nucleotides, the CDR3 is TGTGCCAGCGGCCCAGTACACAGTTCCTACGAGCAGTACGTC. Its translation: CASGPVHSSYEQYV.

The chain is built from TRBV19 and TRBJ1-2, with TRBD1 identical over 8 bases. This CDR3 region has 15 residues. Per the germline V gene, CDR1 is LNHDA and CDR2 is SQIVND (reference sequence). V was clipped by 2 bases and J by 6 bases; unmatched bases: 8. This chain's CDR3 is CASSIIGTGDNGYTF. The DNA of the CDR3 is TGTGCCAGTAGTATAATTGGGACAGGAGATAATGGCTACACCTTC.

CDR3 amino acids: CASSQGGQTSRKAFF. The CDR3 nucleotides are TGTGCCAGCAGCCAAGGGGGACAGACTTCGAGGAAAGCTTTCTTT. The genes are TRBV3-1 (or the pseudogene TRBV3-2) and TRBJ1-1; 7 bases fit TRBD1. This CDR3 is 15 amino acids long. Germline V lookup: CDR1 LGHDT, CDR2 YNNKEL (reference sequence). The V gene end was trimmed by 1 base and the J gene end by 9 bases; junction bases not matched to a gene: 11.

The chain couples TRBV30 to TRBJ1-6; 10 positions agree with TRBD1. With 5 bases clipped from V and 4 bases from J, the junction kept 2 bases outside the gene matches. Looked up from germline, CDR1 is GTSNPN and CDR2 is SVGIG (reference sequence). The CDR3 is 14 amino acids. CDR3: CAWGGQGYNSPLHF. CDR3 DNA: TGTGCCTGGGGGGGACAGGGGTATAATTCACCCCTCCACTTT.

With respect to this clone: Other nucleotide sequences from this sample produce the same CDR3. This sequence joins TRBV11-2 and TRBJ2-1; a weak D match, TRBD2 (6 bases). Deletions cut 0 bases from V and 4 bases from J, with 10 bases between. The CDR3 is 15 amino acids. Germline values: CDR1 SGHAT, CDR2 FQNNGV. The CDR3 loop is CASSLDRGSYNEQFF. CDR3 in DNA: TGTGCCAGCAGCTTAGACCGGGGGTCATACAATGAGCAGTTCTTC.

This chain connects TRBV5-1 to TRBJ2-7; D assignment may be TRBD1 or TRBD2 (5 bases each). Trimming cost V 7 bases and J 6 bases, with 23 bases left between them. Looked up from germline, CDR1 is SGHRS and CDR2 is YFSETQ. The CDR3 is 15 amino acids. CDR3 sequence reads: CASPAKGRDPAEQYV. The CDR3 DNA is TGCGCCAGCCCCGCTAAGGGACGGGATCCCGCCGAGCAGTACGTC.

The chain couples TRBV5-4 to TRBJ2-3; 8 bases match TRBD1. The germline V gene has CDR1 SGHNT and CDR2 YYREEE (reference sequence). The length of the CDR3 is 16 residues. The junction had 8 bases not matched to a gene; V was cut back by 4 bases and J by 1 base. The CDR3 coding sequence is TGTGCCAGCAGCCTACGCAGGGGGCGCGGCACAGATACGCAGTATTTT. Protein: CASSLRRGRGTDTQYF. Using reference TRBV5-4 and TRBJ2-3 for the parts outside the CDR3, the full variable domain is ETGVTQSPTHLIKTRGQQVTLRCSSQSGHNTVSWYQQALGQGPQFIFQYYREEENGRGNFPPRFSGLQFPNYSSELNVNALELDDSALYLCASSLRRGRGTDTQYFGPGTRLTVL.

This rearrangement joins TRBV19 to TRBJ1-2; D not certain. The CDR3 consists of 14 residues. CDR1 is LNHDA, CDR2 SQIVND, per germline (reference sequence). Trimming stripped 3 bases from V and 7 bases from J, with 15 bases between. The CDR3 DNA is TGTGCCAGTAGTATTGAGGGCGCCCCTATTGGCTACACCTTC. Translated, it gives CASSIEGAPIGYTF.

This clone was observed once. V is TRBV12-3 or TRBV12-4 and J is TRBJ1-2, with D perhaps matching TRBD1 (5 bases). This CDR3 region has 13 residues. V gave up 3 bases and J gave up 5 bases, with 10 bases separating them. Here the CDR3 reads CASSLGTGYGYTF. The CDR3 DNA is TGTGCCAGCAGTTTGGGCACAGGTTATGGCTACACCTTC.

The chain carries TRBV4-1 and TRBJ2-3; D possibly corresponds to TRBD2 (7 bases). Germline V gene lookup returns CDR1 MGHRA and CDR2 YSYEKL. This CDR3 is built from 18 residues. V was clipped by 0 bases and J by 0 bases, with 16 bases between them. CDR3 amino acids: CASSQEWAGALSTDTQYF. The CDR3 DNA follows: TGCGCCAGCAGCCAAGAGTGGGCGGGGGCCCTGAGCACAGATACGCAGTATTTT.

Judged by abundance, this clone is medium-sized. The chain recombines TRBV15 with TRBJ1-2; D is perhaps TRBD1 (6 bases). Germline lookup yields CDR1 LNHNV and CDR2 YYDKDF (reference sequence). The CDR3 length is 14 residues. V was shortened by 1 base and J by 8 bases, with 14 bases between the two germline ends. The CDR3 reads CATSRGSGAGGYTF. CDR3 nucleotides: TGTGCCACCAGCAGAGGGTCGGGGGCAGGAGGCTACACCTTC.

The chain has TRBV2 and TRBJ2-1; D ambiguous. This CDR3 comprises 16 residues. Germline loops: CDR1 SNHLY, CDR2 FYNNEI. V was trimmed by 5 bases and J by 6 bases, leaving 20 bases between them. As DNA, the CDR3 is TGTGCCAGCAGTCCCTCCCGGACCCCCGTTAGCAATGAGCAGTTCTTC. Protein: CASSPSRTPVSNEQFF.

This clone was counted a few times. The chain uses TRBV7-2 and TRBJ1-6, with D perhaps TRBD1 (6 bases). This CDR3 is 14 amino acids long. Germline lookup yields CDR1 SGHTA and CDR2 FQGNSA. Trimming stripped 3 bases from V and 6 bases from J, with 9 bases between. CDR3: CASSFRGGNSPLHF. The DNA of the CDR3 is TGTGCCAGCAGCTTCAGGGGAGGTAATTCACCCCTCCACTTT.

The chain employs TRBV29-1 and TRBJ2-4; 8 bases are a match to TRBD1. Germline CDR1 is SQVTM and CDR2 is ANQGSEA. There are 13 residues in the CDR3. Germline trimming cut 6 bases from V and 6 bases from J; bases unmatched to any gene: 7. This chain's CDR3 is CSVRADRANIQYF. The CDR3 DNA reads as TGCAGCGTGAGGGCGGACAGGGCAAACATTCAGTACTTC. Complete variable domain (other parts from reference TRBV29-1 and TRBJ2-4): SAVISQKPSRDICQRGTSLTIQCQVDSQVTMMFWYRQQPGQSLTLIATANQGSEATYESGFVIDKFPISRPNLTFSTLTVSNMSPEDSSIYLCSVRADRANIQYFGAGTRLSVL.

This chain uses TRBV9 with TRBJ2-3; TRBD1 matches 8 bases. The CDR3 totals 15 residues. The V segment lost 1 base and the J segment 2 bases; nucleotides outside the gene matches: 3. Germline CDR1 SGDLS, CDR2 YYNGEE. The CDR3 region has the DNA TGTGCCAGCAGCGTATCACAGGGGGTCACAGATACGCAGTATTTT. Translation gives CASSVSQGVTDTQYF.

The chain carries TRBV18 and TRBJ2-2; possible D gene TRBD1, 6 bases. CDR3 length: 16 residues. V shed 0 bases and J shed 2 bases, with 10 bases lying between them. Germline-derived CDR1 and CDR2 are KGHSH and LQKENI. The CDR3 DNA reads as TGTGCCAGCTCACCACCTCAGGGGATAAACACCGGGGAGCTGTTTTTT. Amino acid sequence: CASSPPQGINTGELFF.

This chain links TRBV2 with TRBJ2-3; D remains unclear. Deletions cut 5 bases from V and 3 bases from J, with 6 bases between. CDR1 is SNHLY, CDR2 FYNNEI, per germline. The CDR3 sequence is 12 residues long. The CDR3 protein is CASSSGTDTQYF. The CDR3 DNA reads as TGTGCCAGCAGTTCCGGGACAGATACGCAGTATTTT.

J is TRBJ2-1 and V is TRBV19; perhaps D is TRBD1 or TRBD2 (5 bases each). Germline lookup yields CDR1 LNHDA and CDR2 SQIVND (reference sequence). The CDR3 is made up of 15 amino acids. Trimming cost V 10 bases and J 8 bases, with 24 bases left between them. The CDR3 DNA is TGTGCCACCATAGAGAGGGGTCACAACATAGATGAGCAGTTCTTC. Encoded protein: CATIERGHNIDEQFF. The whole variable domain, filled in from reference TRBV19 and TRBJ2-1, reads DGGITQSPKYLFRKEGQNVTLSCEQNLNHDAMYWYRQDPGQGLRLIYYSQIVNDFQKGDIAEGYSVSREKKESFPLTVTSAQKNPTAFYLCATIERGHNIDEQFFGPGTRLTVL.

This chain connects TRBV5-1 to TRBJ2-2; 10 nucleotides match TRBD2. V lost 2 bases, J lost 4 bases, and 5 bases stayed unmatched. Per germline, CDR1 SGHRS and CDR2 YFSETQ. CDR3 size: 16 residues. The CDR3 spells CASSLAGGLGTGELFF. CDR3 DNA: TGCGCCAGCAGCTTAGCGGGGGGGCTTGGCACCGGGGAGCTGTTTTTT.

The CDR3: CASSLRSAPQGYTF. The DNA for the CDR3 is TGTGCCAGCAGCTTGAGGTCAGCCCCTCAGGGCTACACCTTC. V and J are TRBV5-5 and TRBJ1-2; D gene ambiguous. CDR3 length equals 14 residues. The V end was cut by 1 base, the J end by 8 bases, with 15 bases between. The germline V gene encodes CDR1 SGHKS and CDR2 YYEKEE (reference sequence). Together with reference TRBV5-5 and TRBJ1-2, the CDR3 gives the full variable domain: DAGVTQSPTHLIKTRGQQVTLRCSPISGHKSVSWYQQVLGQGPQFIFQYYEKEERGRGNFPDRFSARQFPNYSSELNVNALLLGDSALYLCASSLRSAPQGYTFGSGTRLTVV.

The V and J genes are TRBV2 and TRBJ1-3; D is possibly TRBD1 (6 bases). CDR3 length: 15 amino acids. V was clipped by 5 bases and J by 2 bases, with 13 bases between them. CDR1 is SNHLY and CDR2 is FYNNEI in the germline V gene. CDR3 loop: CASSKRGGTGNTIYF. For the CDR3, the DNA is TGTGCCAGCAGTAAAAGGGGGGGGACTGGAAACACCATATATTTT.

The chain employs TRBV3-1 (or the pseudogene TRBV3-2) and TRBJ2-3; D possibly uses TRBD1 or TRBD2 (5 bases each). The CDR3 has 13 residues. Trimming left V 3 bases short and J 7 bases short, with 11 bases between. Germline CDR1 reads LGHDT; CDR2 reads YNNKEL (reference sequence). For the CDR3, the DNA is TGTGCCAGCAGCCACGAGGGACCCAATACGCAGTATTTT. Translation gives CASSHEGPNTQYF.

The V call is TRBV27, the J call TRBJ1-5, with TRBD1 matching 8 bases. Germline V gene data show CDR1 as MNHEY and CDR2 as SMNVEV (reference sequence). The CDR3 runs to 19 residues. The V gene end was trimmed by 2 bases and the J gene end by 0 bases; junction bases not matched to a gene: 12. CDR3 amino acids: CASSLRFTGGVYSNQPQHF. CDR3 nucleotides: TGTGCCAGCAGTTTAAGATTCACAGGGGGAGTATATAGCAATCAGCCCCAGCATTTT.

This chain joins TRBV19 and TRBJ1-1; TRBD1 matches at 7 bases. The CDR3 length is 14 residues. Germline CDR1 and CDR2: LNHDA and SQIVND (reference sequence). Trimming cost V 1 base and J 11 bases; bases outside gene matches: 10. CDR3 nucleotide sequence: TGTGCCAGTAGTATAGTCCTACAGGGCAGGGGGGCTTTCTTT. It is translated as CASSIVLQGRGAFF.

The chain joins TRBV6-2 or TRBV6-3 to TRBJ1-6; the D gene is possibly TRBD1 (5 bases). The CDR3 runs to 13 residues. Germline V CDR1 and CDR2: MNHEY, SVGEGT. The V end was cut by 2 bases, the J end by 11 bases, with 10 bases between. CDR3 coding DNA: TGTGCCAGCAGTTACCGGGACGTAGCACCCCTCCACTTT. Translating gives CASSYRDVAPLHF.

V and J are TRBV5-4 and TRBJ1-2, with TRBD1 matching over 7 bases. J was trimmed by 2 bases and V by 0 bases; bases with no gene match: 4. CDR3 size: 15 residues. Per the germline V gene, CDR1 is SGHNT and CDR2 is YYREEE (reference sequence). CDR3 coding DNA: TGTGCCAGCAGCTTGGAAGGGGGCCGAAACTATGGCTACACCTTC. It codes for CASSLEGGRNYGYTF.

CDR3 residues: CASSQESKDLHGKLFF. CDR3 nucleotide sequence: TGTGCCAGCAGCCAAGAAAGCAAGGACCTCCATGGGAAACTGTTTTTT. This rearrangement joins TRBV3-1 (or the pseudogene TRBV3-2) to TRBJ1-4; D not resolved. Trimming took off 0 bases at V and 11 bases at J, with 19 bases between the two ends. CDR3 size: 16 residues. Germline V gene data show CDR1 as LGHDT and CDR2 as YNNKEL (reference sequence).

The chain is built from TRBV10-3 and TRBJ1-3; D ambiguous. The CDR3 is made up of 13 amino acids. Trimming pared 8 bases from V and 4 bases from J, leaving 12 bases between. Germline V gives CDR1 ENHRY, CDR2 SYGVKD. The chain's CDR3 is CAIRQVLGNTIYF. The CDR3 nucleotides read TGTGCCATCCGCCAGGTATTGGGAAACACCATATATTTT.